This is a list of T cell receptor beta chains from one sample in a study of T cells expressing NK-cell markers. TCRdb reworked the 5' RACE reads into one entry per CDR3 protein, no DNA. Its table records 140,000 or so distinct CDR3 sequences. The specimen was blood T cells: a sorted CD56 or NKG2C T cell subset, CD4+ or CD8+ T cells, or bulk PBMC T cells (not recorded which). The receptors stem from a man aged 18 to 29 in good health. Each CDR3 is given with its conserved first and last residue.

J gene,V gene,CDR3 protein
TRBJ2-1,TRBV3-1,CASSQDTGARSEQFF
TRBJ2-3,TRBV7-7,CASSLGLAGSTDTQYF
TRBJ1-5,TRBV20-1,CSASETGVYHSNQPQHF
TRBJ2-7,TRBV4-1,CASSQDFAGLAGLEQYF
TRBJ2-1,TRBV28,CASSFLANSYNEQFF
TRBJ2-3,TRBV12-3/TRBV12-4,CASSLGGYETQYF
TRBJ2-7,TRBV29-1,CSVVADHSYEQYF
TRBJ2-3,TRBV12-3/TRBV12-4,CASINSNGDTQYF
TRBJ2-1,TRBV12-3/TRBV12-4,CASNPGAGVANEQFF
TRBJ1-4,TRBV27,CASSLGTGESEKLFF
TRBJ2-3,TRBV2,CASIWGGDTQYF
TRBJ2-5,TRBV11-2,CASKDGRVQETQYF
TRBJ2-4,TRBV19,CASNIGTSGGTAKNIQYF
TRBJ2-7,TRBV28,CASSVTGTTYEQYF
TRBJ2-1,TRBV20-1,CSARVAPDEQFF
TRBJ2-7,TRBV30,CAWDRDRGSGEQYF
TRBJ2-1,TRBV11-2,CASSLVGRANEQFF
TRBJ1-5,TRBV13,CASSRGAQPQHF
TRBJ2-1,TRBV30,CAWSAGTGGLNEQFF
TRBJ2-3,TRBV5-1,CASSPGLAGGISTDTQYF
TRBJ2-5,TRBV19,CASRDRGRETQYF
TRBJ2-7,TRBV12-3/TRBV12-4,CASSFVTGLDEQYF